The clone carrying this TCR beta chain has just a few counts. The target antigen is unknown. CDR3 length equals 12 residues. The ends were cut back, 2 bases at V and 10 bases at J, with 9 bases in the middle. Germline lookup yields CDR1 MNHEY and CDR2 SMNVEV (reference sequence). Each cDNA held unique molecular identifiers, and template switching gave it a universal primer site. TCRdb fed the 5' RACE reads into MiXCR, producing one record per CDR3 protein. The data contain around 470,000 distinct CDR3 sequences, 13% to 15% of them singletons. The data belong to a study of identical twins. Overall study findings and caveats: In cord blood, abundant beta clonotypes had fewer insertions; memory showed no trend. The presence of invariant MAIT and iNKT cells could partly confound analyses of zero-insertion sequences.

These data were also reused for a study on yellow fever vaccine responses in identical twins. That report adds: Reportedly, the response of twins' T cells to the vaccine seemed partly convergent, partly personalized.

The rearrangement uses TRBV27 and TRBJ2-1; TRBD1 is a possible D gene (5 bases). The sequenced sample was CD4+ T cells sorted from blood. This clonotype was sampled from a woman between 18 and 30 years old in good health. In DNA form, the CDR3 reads TGTGCCAGCAGTTTAGTTGGGGCAGAGCAGTTCTTC. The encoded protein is CASSLVGAEQFF.